The rows below give T cell receptor beta chains drawn from one sample of a study of long-term antiretroviral therapy in people with HIV. The assay was immunoSEQ multiplex PCR, and TCRdb's table has in-frame clones only and misses some. Of about 39,000 clones listed, about 85% are singletons. Sequenced material: unsorted PBMCs, taken 3.1 years after starting antiretroviral therapy. The source is a woman aged 45 to 65 with HIV. Each CDR3 is given with its conserved first and last residue. D genes are given only for firm matches. Clone sizes are given selectively: once, few, many, or a class where the clone is expanded.

j_call clone_size d_call cdr3_length v_call cdr3_nt cdr3_aa
TRBJ1-1 once - 12 TRBV9 TGTGCCAGCAGCAGGCGAGGGACTGAAGCTTTCTTT CASSRRGTEAFF
TRBJ2-2 few - 15 TRBV5-1 TGCGCCAGCAGCGCAGACAGGACGAACACCGGGGAGCTGTTTTTT CASSADRTNTGELFF
TRBJ2-3 - TRBD2 11 TRBV25-1 TGTGCCAGCAACGGGAGGGGTACGCAGTATTTT CASNGRGTQYF
TRBJ1-2 once TRBD1 14 TRBV6-6 TGTGCCAGCAGTTACGGGGACAGGGATGGTGGCTACACCTTC CASSYGDRDGGYTF
TRBJ1-1 - - 14 TRBV6-4 TGTGCCAGCAGCCGCGAACATCGCAACACTGAAGCTTTCTTT CASSREHRNTEAFF
TRBJ2-1 - TRBD2 16 TRBV9 TGTGCCAGCAGCGTAGATTACGGGGGGGCGGGCAATGAGCAGTTCTTC CASSVDYGGAGNEQFF
TRBJ2-5 - - 15 TRBV4-3 TGCGCCAGCAGCCAAGATGTGGGGGGCTCGGAGACCCAGTACTTC CASSQDVGGSETQYF
TRBJ1-2 - - 13 TRBV7-2 TGTGCCAGCAGCCGAGCCGGGGTTAGGGGCTACACCTTC CASSRAGVRGYTF
TRBJ2-7 - TRBD2 16 TRBV6-6 TGTGCCAGCAGCTATGGGGATAGCGGGGGGGATTACGAGCAGTACTTC CASSYGDSGGDYEQYF
TRBJ1-1 - - 17 TRBV6-1 TGTGCCAGCAGTGAGAACTTTCTGCTAGTCGGGAACACTGAAGCTTTCTTT CASSENFLLVGNTEAFF
TRBJ1-2 - - 15 TRBV7-9 TGTGCCAGCAGCCCTTCGGAGGCTGGGAACCATGGCTACACCTTC CASSPSEAGNHGYTF
TRBJ1-2 once - 13 TRBV19 TGTGCCAGTAGTGTAGGAGGGGCTTCTGGCTACACCTTC CASSVGGASGYTF
TRBJ1-2 - - 15 TRBV25-1 TGTGCCAGCAGAGCAGACAGGAGTCCTCGCTATGGCTACACCTTC CASRADRSPRYGYTF
TRBJ1-2 - - 13 TRBV6-5 TGTGCCAGCAGTTACTCAAGGGTCGGAGGCTACACCTTC CASSYSRVGGYTF
TRBJ1-2 - TRBD1 14 TRBV27 TGTGCCAGCAGTTTCGGGGACAGGGTGGGGGGCTACACCTTC CASSFGDRVGGYTF
TRBJ2-7 few TRBD1 14 TRBV2 TGTGCCAGCGCTAACAGGGGGCAAAGGGGGGAGCAGTACTTC CASANRGQRGEQYF
TRBJ1-1 once TRBD1 15 TRBV19 TGTGCCAGTAGCGACGGACAGGGGGCGTGGGGTGAAGCTTTCTTT CASSDGQGAWGEAFF
TRBJ1-6 - - 13 TRBV6-1 TGTGCCAGCAGCGAAGCGAGGAATTCACCCCTCCACTTT CASSEARNSPLHF
TRBJ2-5 once TRBD1 18 TRBV12-5 TGTGCTAGTGGTTTGGGTAATCGTCAGGGGGCGCGACGGGAGACCCAGTACTTC CASGLGNRQGARRETQYF
TRBJ2-7 - TRBD2 12 TRBV27 TGTGCCTCAGCGGGGAATTCCTACGAGCAGTACTTC CASAGNSYEQYF
TRBJ1-2 - - 12 TRBV19 TGTGCCAGTAGTTTCTTAAACTATGGCTACACCTTC CASSFLNYGYTF
TRBJ2-1 - TRBD1 18 TRBV7-9 TGTGCCAGCAGCTTACACCCACAGGGGATAGGCCCCTACAATGAGCAGTTCTTC CASSLHPQGIGPYNEQFF
TRBJ1-6 - - 15 TRBV4-1 TGCGCCAGCAGCGGACAGTCTGCAACTAATTCACCCCTCCACTTT CASSGQSATNSPLHF
TRBJ2-3 - - 17 TRBV11-1 TGTGCCAGCAGCTTAGGCTACTCCAATTGGGGGAGAGATACGCAGTATTTT CASSLGYSNWGRDTQYF
TRBJ1-1 - - 16 TRBV2 TGTGCCAGCAGTGAAGCGTTAGTAGGGATCAACACTGAAGCTTTCTTT CASSEALVGINTEAFF
TRBJ1-2 medium-sized TRBD1 20 TRBV11-3 TGTGCCAGCAGATCGAAACCCTCACCGGGACAGATGGGTAGTGGAGATGGCTACACCTTC CASRSKPSPGQMGSGDGYTF
TRBJ1-4 - TRBD1 14 TRBV30 TGTGCCTGGAGTGCCGGACAGGAGAATGAAAAACTGTTTTTT CAWSAGQENEKLFF
TRBJ2-7 - - 14 TRBV15 TGTGCCACCAGCAGGGGATTAGGAGTCTACGAGCAGTACTTC CATSRGLGVYEQYF
TRBJ2-7 - - 12 TRBV30 TGTGCCTGTTTCAGGGAAAACTACGAGCAGTACTTC CACFRENYEQYF
TRBJ2-3 - - 16 TRBV10-1 TGCGCCAGCAGTGTCCCAACGGGGGACCCCACAGATACGCAGTATTTT CASSVPTGDPTDTQYF
TRBJ1-2 - - 12 TRBV29-1 TGCAGCGTTGTCGGACAGAGCGTCGGCTACACCTTC CSVVGQSVGYTF
TRBJ2-3 - TRBD2 16 TRBV18 TGTGCCAGCTCATCTTTAGCGGGGGGGAGCACAGATACGCAGTATTTT CASSSLAGGSTDTQYF
TRBJ1-5 - - 15 TRBV6-1 TGTGCCAGCAGTCAAGGGATCTTGGCCAATCAGCCCCAGCATTTT CASSQGILANQPQHF
TRBJ2-5 - TRBD2 16 TRBV11-2 TGTGCCAGCAGCCCCCGACTAGCGGGGCTCCAAGAGACCCAGTACTTC CASSPRLAGLQETQYF
TRBJ1-2 - - 13 TRBV9 TGTGCCAGCAGCGTAGGGACTAACTATGGCTACACCTTC CASSVGTNYGYTF
TRBJ2-5 - TRBD1 14 TRBV7-9 TGTGCCAGCAGCTGGACAGGGCACCAAGAGACCCAGTACTTC CASSWTGHQETQYF
TRBJ2-1 - TRBD2 14 TRBV6-4 TGTGCCAGCAGGGGGACTAGCGGGGGATATGAGCAGTTCTTC CASRGTSGGYEQFF
TRBJ2-7 few TRBD1 18 TRBV4-1 TGCGCCAGCAGCCGTAGAGGGAACTCAGGGGGCCTCTACTACGAGCAGTACTTC CASSRRGNSGGLYYEQYF
TRBJ2-1 once TRBD2 15 TRBV18 TGTGCCAGCTCACCAAGGCTAGCGGGGGAGAATGAGCAGTTCTTC CASSPRLAGENEQFF
TRBJ1-6 - - 14 TRBV2 TGTGCCAGCAGTAGAATACAGGAGAATTCACCCCTCCACTTT CASSRIQENSPLHF
TRBJ1-2 - TRBD1 14 TRBV4-2 TGTGCCAGCAAAACGGACAGGGGGAACTATGGCTACACCTTC CASKTDRGNYGYTF
TRBJ2-2 few - 15 TRBV7-3 TGTGCCAGCAGCTTAATGACCGGAGGAACCGGGGAGCTGTTTTTT CASSLMTGGTGELFF
TRBJ1-3 - - 15 TRBV6-1 TGTGCCAGCAGCCCCGTGAACAGCCCTGGAAACACCATATATTTT CASSPVNSPGNTIYF
TRBJ2-5 - TRBD1 16 TRBV28 TGTGCCAGCAGTTTTACGACAGGGGGCCTCCAAGAGACCCAGTACTTC CASSFTTGGLQETQYF